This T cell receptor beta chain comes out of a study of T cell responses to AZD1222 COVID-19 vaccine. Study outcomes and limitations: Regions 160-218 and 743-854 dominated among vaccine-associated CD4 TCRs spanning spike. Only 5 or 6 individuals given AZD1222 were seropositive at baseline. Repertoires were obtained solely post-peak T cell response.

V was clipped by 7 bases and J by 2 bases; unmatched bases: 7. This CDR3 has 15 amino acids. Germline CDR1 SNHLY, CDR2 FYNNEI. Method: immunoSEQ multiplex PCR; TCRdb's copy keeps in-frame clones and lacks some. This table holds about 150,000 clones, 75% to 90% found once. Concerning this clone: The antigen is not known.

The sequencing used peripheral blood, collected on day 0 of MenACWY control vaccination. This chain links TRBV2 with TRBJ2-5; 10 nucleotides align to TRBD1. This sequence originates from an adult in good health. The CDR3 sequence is CASKMTGGYQETQYF. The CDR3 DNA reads TGTGCCAGCAAGATGACAGGGGGCTATCAAGAGACCCAGTACTTC.